Below, one TCR beta chain is given with its context. Its antigen is as yet unknown. This entry belongs to a study of CD8 T cells in ankylosing spondylitis. Molecular-barcoded quantitative 5'-RACE produced these TCR beta libraries. TCRdb reprocessed the 5' RACE reads via MiXCR and lists one record per CDR3 protein. The sample holds 150,000 to 250,000 distinct CDR3 sequences, roughly 12% seen once. V was pared by 5 bases and J by 0 bases, with 10 bases of the junction left unmatched. Germline V gene data show CDR1 as SEHNR and CDR2 as FQNEAQ (reference sequence). The CDR3 spans 16 residues. Overall study findings and caveats: There was reportedly significant enrichment of clones that were disease-linked in matched ankylosing spondylitis synovial fluid. Clones linked to the disease showed a CD8+ phenotype. They occurred at relatively low frequencies in peripheral blood. Apparently characteristic of ankylosing spondylitis blood was a TCR beta motif (under ten highly homologous variants).

The chain recombines TRBV7-9 with TRBJ2-7, with TRBD2 matching over 7 bases. The sequencing sample was made of blood, either unsorted or a sorted T cell fraction (not recorded which). This receptor was obtained from a male donor with ankylosing spondylitis or in good health (not recorded which). The CDR3 nucleotides read TGTGCCAGCAGCCTGGATAGCGGGCTAAGCTCCTACGAGCAGTACTTC. Encoded protein: CASSLDSGLSSYEQYF.